The 18 T cell receptor beta chains in this list originate from one sample, sequenced in a study of blood T cell repertoires in COVID-19. Some clones are missing from TCRdb's copy, which holds only in-frame ones; the method was immunoSEQ multiplex PCR. The profile shows 100,000 to 150,000 clones, nearly 70% of them singletons. Sequencing used peripheral blood. The receptors stem from a woman between 65 and 79 years old with acute or convalescent COVID-19.

This chain links TRBV6-6 with TRBJ1-2; possibly TRBD1 for D (5 bases). The V end lost 5 bases, the J end lost 4 bases, and 11 bases lay between the germline ends. Germline-derived CDR1 and CDR2 are MNHNY and SVGAGI (reference sequence). CDR3 length equals 13 residues. CDR3 nucleotide sequence: TGTGCCAGCAGTGGAGACACAGGCTATGGCTACACCTTC. It is translated as CASSGDTGYGYTF.

This clone was found a few times. The rearrangement uses TRBV5-1 and TRBJ1-6, with D perhaps matching TRBD1 (5 bases). The germline V gene has CDR1 SGHRS and CDR2 YFSETQ. The CDR3 is 14 residues long. Trimming took off 9 bases at V and 5 bases at J, with 15 bases between the two ends. The CDR3 sequence is CATSQGFDNSPLHF. The CDR3 DNA reads as TGCGCCACCTCCCAGGGCTTTGATAATTCACCCCTCCACTTT.

This chain uses TRBV7-2 with TRBJ1-6; 8 bases match TRBD1. The length of the CDR3 is 17 residues. CDR1 is SGHTA and CDR2 is FQGNSA in the germline V gene. J gave up 9 bases and V 5 bases, and 15 bases lay outside the gene matches. CDR3 sequence (DNA): TGTGCCAGCAGCATTACCGGGACAGGAGTAATATTTTCACCCCTCCACTTT. It encodes CASSITGTGVIFSPLHF. The full variable domain, in which reference TRBV7-2 and TRBJ1-6 provide the parts outside the CDR3, is GAGVSQSPSNKVTEKGKDVELRCDPISGHTALYWYRQSLGQGLEFLIYFQGNSAPDKSGLPSDRFSAERTGGSVSTLTIQRTQQEDSAVYLCASSITGTGVIFSPLHFGNGTRLTVT.

By share of the sample, this clone is medium-sized. Other DNA sequences within the sample encode an identical CDR3. The rearrangement links TRBV19 to TRBJ2-3; 8 nucleotides align to TRBD1. With V trimmed by 3 bases and J by 6 bases, 2 bases remained unmatched. CDR3 length equals 13 residues. Germline V gene lookup returns CDR1 LNHDA and CDR2 SQIVND (reference sequence). Here the CDR3 reads CASSIQGADTQYF. The CDR3 nucleotides read TGTGCCAGTAGTATTCAGGGGGCCGATACGCAGTATTTT.

The V gene is TRBV3-1 (or the pseudogene TRBV3-2), the J gene TRBJ2-7; TRBD2 might be the D (6 bases). This CDR3 contains 15 residues. The germline V gene encodes CDR1 LGHDT and CDR2 YNNKEL (reference sequence). Deletions cut 4 bases from V and 5 bases from J, with 18 bases between. The DNA of the CDR3 is TGTGCCAGCAGCCGTGACTCGGGGGTGGGGAACGAGCAGTACTTC. Protein: CASSRDSGVGNEQYF.

This clone has a handful of counts. The rearrangement uses TRBV19 and TRBJ1-3; TRBD1 matches 9 bases. The trim removed 3 bases at V and 7 bases at J, leaving 7 bases unmatched. Germline CDR1 reads LNHDA; CDR2 reads SQIVND (reference sequence). The CDR3 runs to 15 residues. CDR3 in DNA: TGTGCCAGTAGTATGGCGTTACAGGGGGCTAACACCATATATTTT. This encodes CASSMALQGANTIYF.

The chain joins TRBV3-1 (or the pseudogene TRBV3-2) to TRBJ2-5; 7 bases agree with TRBD1. The CDR3 is 14 amino acids. Germline V lookup: CDR1 LGHDT, CDR2 YNNKEL (reference sequence). Unmatched junction bases numbered 5, after V lost 5 bases and J lost 2 bases. CDR3 residues: CASSKMGQQETQYF. In DNA, the CDR3 is TGTGCCAGCAGCAAAATGGGACAGCAAGAGACCCAGTACTTC.

This clone was counted only a few times. The chain carries TRBV7-2 and TRBJ2-7; 10 positions match TRBD1. V lost 3 bases to trimming and J lost 7 bases; unmatched junction nucleotides: 6. This CDR3 spans 14 amino acids. Germline V gives CDR1 SGHTA, CDR2 FQGNSA. The CDR3 sequence: CASSFPGQGREQYF. The CDR3, as DNA: TGTGCCAGCAGCTTCCCGGGACAGGGGAGGGAGCAGTACTTC. The variable domain in full, with the rest retrieved from reference TRBV7-2 and TRBJ2-7, is GAGVSQSPSNKVTEKGKDVELRCDPISGHTALYWYRQSLGQGLEFLIYFQGNSAPDKSGLPSDRFSAERTGGSVSTLTIQRTQQEDSAVYLCASSFPGQGREQYFGPGTRLTVT.

The V call is TRBV5-6, the J call TRBJ2-1, with a possible D match to TRBD2 (6 bases). CDR1 SGHDT and CDR2 YYEEEE come from the germline V gene. V was trimmed by 0 bases and J by 12 bases, leaving 16 bases between them. The CDR3 covers 14 residues. The CDR3 is CASSLAGTFGGQFF. The CDR3 coding sequence is TGTGCCAGCAGCTTGGCCGGGACTTTCGGGGGGCAGTTCTTC.

In its sample, this clone was seen a few times. This sequence joins TRBV11-2 and TRBJ2-5; D remains ambiguous. Trimming shortened V by 2 bases and J by 5 bases, and 3 bases separated the two germline ends. This CDR3 comprises 11 residues. CDR1 SGHAT and CDR2 FQNNGV come from the germline V gene. The DNA for the CDR3 is TGTGCCAGCAGCTTAACTGAGACCCAGTACTTC. Encoded protein: CASSLTETQYF.

This clone has only a few counts. The chain couples TRBV27 to TRBJ1-1; 11 bases fit TRBD1. The CDR3 runs to 16 residues. The V segment lost 6 bases and the J segment 0 bases; nucleotides outside the gene matches: 6. Germline-derived CDR1 and CDR2 are MNHEY and SMNVEV (reference sequence). CDR3 region: CASSRDRGLMNTEAFF. The CDR3 DNA follows: TGTGCCAGCAGCCGGGACAGGGGGTTGATGAACACTGAAGCTTTCTTT.

V and J are TRBV19 and TRBJ2-1; TRBD2 matches 12 bases. The CDR3 loop spans 17 amino acids. V lost 6 bases, J lost 0 bases, and 6 bases stayed unmatched. Per the germline V gene, CDR1 is LNHDA and CDR2 is SQIVND (reference sequence). The chain's CDR3 is CASRTSGGPGSYNEQFF. CDR3 coding DNA: TGTGCCAGTAGGACTAGCGGGGGCCCCGGCTCCTACAATGAGCAGTTCTTC.

The V gene is TRBV15, the J gene TRBJ2-5, with D perhaps matching TRBD2 (5 bases). The germline V gene has CDR1 LNHNV and CDR2 YYDKDF (reference sequence). CDR3 length: 14 amino acids. The V and J ends lost 1 base and 1 base respectively, with 7 bases between them. Here the CDR3 reads CATSRGLFQETQYF. In nucleotides, the CDR3 is TGTGCCACCAGCAGAGGACTATTCCAAGAGACCCAGTACTTC.

The chain carries TRBV11-2 and TRBJ2-3; possibly TRBD1 for D (5 bases). The germline V gene has CDR1 SGHAT and CDR2 FQNNGV. V shed 2 bases and J shed 3 bases, with 15 bases lying between them. This CDR3 is 16 amino acids long. CDR3 DNA: TGTGCCAGCAGCTTAAGGGCAGGGCCGGTGACAGATACGCAGTATTTT. This translates into CASSLRAGPVTDTQYF.

This clone was counted only a few times. The chain uses TRBV9 and TRBJ2-2, with D perhaps TRBD2 (5 bases). The CDR3 has 14 amino acids. With 5 bases removed from V and 3 bases from J, the gap between germline ends came to 11 bases. Germline V lookup: CDR1 SGDLS, CDR2 YYNGEE. CDR3 DNA sequence: TGTGCCAGCAGAGAGGACTCATACACCGGGGAGCTGTTTTTT. Translated: CASREDSYTGELFF.

This chain connects TRBV11-3 to TRBJ2-3; 8 nucleotides agree with TRBD1. CDR3 length: 15 residues. Germline CDR1 and CDR2: SGHNT and YENEEA. V lost 5 bases and J lost 3; bases outside the gene matches: 7. CDR3 sequence: CASSPTTGGTDTQYF. CDR3 nucleotide sequence: TGTGCCAGCAGCCCGACTACAGGGGGTACAGATACGCAGTATTTT.

The chain couples TRBV2 to TRBJ2-2; no clear D. From germline, CDR1 is SNHLY and CDR2 FYNNEI. Deletions cut 3 bases from V and 5 bases from J, with 7 bases between. The CDR3 spans 13 residues. In DNA, the CDR3 is TGTGCCAGCAGTGAGACAACGACCGGGGAGCTGTTTTTT. Encoded protein: CASSETTTGELFF.

CDR3 in amino acids: CASSTGTSYNEQFF. CDR3 DNA: TGTGCCAGCAGCACCGGGACTTCCTACAATGAGCAGTTCTTC. The chain joins TRBV9 to TRBJ2-1, with a weak D call TRBD2 (6 bases). Trimming removed 4 bases at V and 1 base at J, with 9 bases between. The CDR3 is made up of 14 amino acids. Germline V gene data show CDR1 as SGDLS and CDR2 as YYNGEE.